The 26 T cell receptor beta chains presented below share a single source sample, sequenced in a study of T cell repertoires in cytomegalovirus infection. Via MiXCR, TCRdb re-called the reads, giving one row per CDR3 protein. The sample records approximately 990,000 distinct CDR3 sequences, around 30% being singletons. No antigen is known for these receptors. Sequenced here: cultured CD8+ T cells from PBMCs, sampled from culture after CMV antigen stimulation. These TCRs come from a human donor in good health (CMV status not recorded). Some clones in this sample may be carry-over from other donors' samples.

The rearrangement joins TRBV4-1 to TRBJ1-5; D uncertain. CDR3 size: 16 residues. The germline V gene encodes CDR1 MGHRA and CDR2 YSYEKL. Trimming removed 3 bases at V and 7 bases at J, with 19 bases between. CDR3 bases: TGCGCCAGCAGCCAGGTTACGGGCAGAGGTGGCCAGCCCCAGCATTTT. Translation gives CASSQVTGRGGQPQHF.

The genes are TRBV9 and TRBJ2-7; TRBD1 is a possible D gene (6 bases). Germline CDR1 and CDR2: SGDLS and YYNGEE. Between the trimmed V and J ends, which lost 2 bases and 5 bases, there was a span of 11 bases. CDR3 length: 13 residues. DNA of the CDR3: TGTGCCAGCAGCGTGCAGGGGATCAACGAGCAGTACTTC. Translating it yields CASSVQGINEQYF.

The chain employs TRBV12-3 or TRBV12-4 and TRBJ1-5; the D gene is possibly TRBD1 (6 bases). CDR3 length: 16 residues. V shed 4 bases and J shed 1 base, with 14 bases lying between them. DNA for the CDR3: TGTGCCAGCAGTTCTAACAGGGAAGGGAGCAATCAGCCCCAGCATTTT. Translation gives CASSSNREGSNQPQHF.

This clonotype was counted a few times. V and J are TRBV20-1 and TRBJ2-1; no firm D call. CDR1 is DFQATT, CDR2 SNEGSKA, per germline (reference sequence). V was clipped by 2 bases and J by 5 bases, with 10 bases between them. There are 13 residues in the CDR3. The CDR3 protein is CSARPTGDNEQFF. CDR3 nucleotides: TGCAGTGCTAGACCCACTGGGGACAATGAGCAGTTCTTC.

The gene calls are TRBV10-3 and TRBJ2-3; perhaps TRBD2 as D (5 bases). Trimming left V 6 bases short and J 1 base short, with 20 bases between. There are 17 residues in the CDR3. Germline V gene data show CDR1 as ENHRY and CDR2 as SYGVKD. CDR3 DNA sequence: TGTGCCATCAGAGTTTTCATGGGAGACACAGGCACAGATACGCAGTATTTT. It encodes CAIRVFMGDTGTDTQYF.

The rearrangement links TRBV4-1 to TRBJ1-5; 8 bases fit TRBD1. Germline lookup yields CDR1 MGHRA and CDR2 YSYEKL. The J segment lost 7 bases and the V segment lost 3 bases, leaving 5 bases of the junction unmatched. CDR3 length: 14 amino acids. CDR3 loop: CASSQTGESQPQHF. The CDR3 DNA follows: TGCGCCAGCAGCCAGACAGGGGAGAGCCAGCCCCAGCATTTT.

This clonotype was detected only a few times. This chain connects TRBV7-9 to TRBJ1-1; tentative D call: TRBD1 (6 bases). The CDR3 is 16 residues long. Germline loops: CDR1 SEHNR, CDR2 FQNEAQ (reference sequence). V shed 6 bases and J shed 1 base, with 18 bases lying between them. Here the CDR3 reads CASSPFTGGGNTEAFF. The CDR3 DNA reads TGTGCCAGCAGTCCTTTTACGGGGGGCGGGAACACTGAAGCTTTCTTT.

The chain has TRBV25-1 and TRBJ2-3; 7 bases map to TRBD1. There are 14 residues in the CDR3. The V gene end was trimmed by 4 bases and the J gene end by 2 bases; junction bases not matched to a gene: 3. Germline assignment: CDR1 MGHDK and CDR2 SYGVNS. The chain's CDR3 is CASSVQGITDTQYF. In nucleotides, the CDR3 is TGTGCCAGCAGTGTACAGGGGATCACAGATACGCAGTATTTT.

Notes on this clonotype: Its ends do not fully match the called genes, so a read error is possible. This chain uses TRBV7-7 with TRBJ2-3; the D gene is possibly TRBD1 (6 bases). Germline V gene sequence: CDR1 SSHAT, CDR2 FNYEAQ (reference sequence). The CDR3 is 13 residues long. The CDR3 DNA reads as TGTGCTAGCAGCTTAGCCCAGGGGGATACGCAGTATTTT. It translates to CASSLAQGDTQYF. Full variable domain (rest looked up from reference TRBV7-7 and TRBJ2-3): GAGVSQSPRYKVTKRGQDVTLRCDPISSHATLYWYQQALGQGPEFLTYFNYEAQPDKSGLPSDRFSAERPEGSISTLTIQRTEQRDSAMYRCASSLAQGDTQYFGPGTRLTVL.

This clonotype was observed a handful of times. The V call is TRBV27, the J call TRBJ1-4; no definite D call. Trimming took 5 bases from V and 8 from J, leaving 15 bases between them. The CDR3 has 14 amino acids. The germline gives CDR1 MNHEY, CDR2 SMNVEV (reference sequence). CDR3 protein: CASSQVAGGEKLFF. The CDR3 DNA reads TGTGCCAGCAGTCAGGTTGCTGGCGGGGAAAAACTGTTTTTT. The whole variable domain, remainder taken from reference TRBV27 and TRBJ1-4, is EAQVTQNPRYLITVTGKKLTVTCSQNMNHEYMSWYRQDPGLGLRQIYYSMNVEVTDKGDVPEGYKVSRKEKRNFPLILESPSPNQTSLYFCASSQVAGGEKLFFGSGTQLSVL.

This rearrangement joins TRBV15 to TRBJ1-4; D is ambiguous. The ends were cut back, 6 bases at V and 8 bases at J, with 7 bases in the middle. This CDR3 is built from 11 residues. Germline loops: CDR1 LNHNV, CDR2 YYDKDF (reference sequence). The CDR3 region is CATSTAEKLFF. DNA for the CDR3: TGTGCCACCAGTACGGCGGAAAAACTGTTTTTT. Filled out from reference TRBV15 and TRBJ1-4, the complete variable domain reads DAMVIQNPRYQVTQFGKPVTLSCSQTLNHNVMYWYQQKSSQAPKLLFHYYDKDFNNEADTPDNFQSRRPNTSFCFLDIRSPGLGDTAMYLCATSTAEKLFFGSGTQLSVL.

This clonotype was detected a few times. The chain has TRBV7-2 and TRBJ1-2; D gene ambiguous. The germline CDR1 and CDR2 sequences are SGHTA and FQGNSA. This CDR3 is built from 16 residues. V dropped 1 base and J dropped 9 bases, with 21 bases sitting between them. In DNA, the CDR3 is TGTGCCAGCAGCTTAGGTAGTGGTAGGCCGCTGGGTAGCTACACCTTC. This translates into CASSLGSGRPLGSYTF.

This chain uses TRBV27 with TRBJ1-2; TRBD1 matches at 9 bases. J was trimmed by 4 bases and V by 2 bases; bases with no gene match: 11. CDR3 length equals 17 residues. The V gene's germline CDR1 is MNHEY and CDR2 SMNVEV (reference sequence). CDR3 sequence (DNA): TGTGCCAGCAGTTTAAGAACACCGGGACAGGGAGGCTATGGCTACACCTTC. Translation gives CASSLRTPGQGGYGYTF.

The gene calls are TRBV6-1 and TRBJ2-7, with D perhaps matching TRBD1 (5 bases). The V end was cut by 1 base, the J end by 5 bases, with 12 bases between. Germline loops: CDR1 MNHNS, CDR2 SASEGT. This CDR3 is built from 14 residues. CDR3: CASSEVRVGDEQYV. Here the CDR3 DNA reads TGTGCCAGCAGTGAAGTCAGGGTTGGGGACGAGCAGTACGTC.

This clonotype was counted only a few times. The rearrangement joins TRBV27 to TRBJ1-6; no definite D call. The germline V gene encodes CDR1 MNHEY and CDR2 SMNVEV (reference sequence). The germline V and J ends were trimmed by 0 bases and 0 bases, with 9 bases remaining between them. The CDR3 has 17 amino acids. CDR3 sequence reads: CASSLSHQSSYNSPLHF. DNA for the CDR3: TGTGCCAGCAGTTTATCACACCAGAGCTCCTATAATTCACCCCTCCACTTT.

This sequence joins TRBV7-9 and TRBJ1-6, with D perhaps TRBD1 (6 bases). The CDR3 runs 17 residues. V gave up 5 bases and J gave up 3 bases, with 17 bases separating them. Germline-derived CDR1 and CDR2 are SEHNR and FQNEAQ (reference sequence). The CDR3 reads CASSRNNGQFYNSPLHF. DNA of the CDR3: TGTGCCAGCAGCCGGAATAACGGACAGTTCTATAATTCACCCCTCCACTTT. Full variable domain (missing parts from reference TRBV7-9 and TRBJ1-6): DTGVSQNPRHKITKRGQNVTFRCDPISEHNRLYWYRQTLGQGPEFLTYFQNEAQLEKSRLLSDRFSAERPKGSFSTLEIQRTEQGDSAMYLCASSRNNGQFYNSPLHFGNGTRLTVT.

J is TRBJ2-2 and V is TRBV5-6, with 9 bases matching TRBD1. V lost 2 bases, J lost 5 bases, and 7 bases stayed unmatched. The germline gives CDR1 SGHDT, CDR2 YYEEEE. This CDR3 spans 16 amino acids. The CDR3 sequence: CASSLMGQGITGELFF. In DNA, the CDR3 is TGTGCCAGCAGCTTAATGGGACAGGGCATAACCGGGGAGCTGTTTTTT.

The chain has TRBV27 and TRBJ2-7, with TRBD1 identical over 7 bases. CDR1 MNHEY and CDR2 SMNVEV come from the germline V gene (reference sequence). The CDR3 length is 15 residues. V lost 5 bases and J lost 6; bases outside the gene matches: 13. CDR3 region: CASSAPGTAALEQYF. Here the CDR3 DNA reads TGTGCCAGCAGTGCCCCCGGGACAGCCGCCCTCGAGCAGTACTTC.

This clonotype was counted between two and nine times. The rearrangement links TRBV2 to TRBJ2-5; no firm D call. V was cut by 5 bases and J by 5 bases, with 15 bases left in between. Germline CDR1 reads SNHLY; CDR2 reads FYNNEI. This CDR3 has 14 residues. In nucleotides, the CDR3 is TGTGCCAGCAGTTTCTTCGGCGCACGGGAGACCCAGTACTTC. Translated, it gives CASSFFGARETQYF.

The chain carries TRBV5-6 and TRBJ1-2, with D uncertain. With 6 bases removed from V and 2 bases from J, the gap between germline ends came to 23 bases. The germline CDR1 and CDR2 sequences are SGHDT and YYEEEE. The CDR3 contains 17 residues. CDR3 coding DNA: TGTGCCAGCACCTTTTTTTTCCGGACGACCGAAAACTATGGCTACACCTTC. Translation: CASTFFFRTTENYGYTF.

In this sample, this clonotype turned up a few times. The gene calls are TRBV7-8 and TRBJ2-5; 9 positions agree with TRBD1. CDR1 and CDR2 (germline): SGHVS, FQNEAQ. Losses at the gene ends were 5 bases for V and 1 base for J; bases not matched to a gene: 11. This CDR3 has 17 residues. CDR3 residues: CASSLKQGALFQETQYF. The DNA of the CDR3 is TGTGCCAGCAGCCTGAAACAGGGGGCTCTTTTCCAAGAGACCCAGTACTTC.

V usage is TRBV7-8 and J usage is TRBJ2-7, with D perhaps TRBD1 (5 bases). The germline gives CDR1 SGHVS, CDR2 FQNEAQ. Trimming pared 5 bases from V and 7 bases from J, leaving 12 bases between. The CDR3 has 12 residues. The CDR3 bases are TGTGCCAGCAGCCAAGACAGACAGGAGCAGTACTTC. It yields the protein CASSQDRQEQYF.

V and J are TRBV5-6 and TRBJ2-1, with a tentative D call TRBD1 (5 bases). The CDR3 loop spans 15 amino acids. Trimming removed 6 bases from V and 0 bases from J, with 13 bases in between. Germline CDR1 is SGHDT and CDR2 is YYEEEE. In nucleotides, the CDR3 is TGTGCCAGCACACAAGGGGTCAGCTCCTACAATGAGCAGTTCTTC. This codes for CASTQGVSSYNEQFF.

This clonotype was counted only a few times. This chain connects TRBV12-3 or TRBV12-4 to TRBJ2-7; possible D gene TRBD2, 6 bases. The CDR3 contains 16 residues. V dropped 1 base and J dropped 0 bases, with 13 bases sitting between them. For the CDR3, the DNA is TGTGCCAGCAGTTTAGGGGGACTCTCAAGCTCCTACGAGCAGTACGTC. As protein: CASSLGGLSSSYEQYV.

The chain couples TRBV6-5 to TRBJ1-2, with D possibly TRBD1 on 5 matching bases. CDR1 MNHEY and CDR2 SVGAGI come from the germline V gene. The V gene lost 2 bases and the J gene lost 2 bases, with 18 bases spanning the gap. CDR3 length equals 17 residues. The chain's CDR3 is CASSYGLGEAGNYGYTF. In DNA, the CDR3 is TGTGCCAGCAGTTACGGGCTAGGGGAGGCCGGGAACTATGGCTACACCTTC.

The V call is TRBV27, the J call TRBJ2-1; D gene unclear. The germline CDR1 and CDR2 sequences are MNHEY and SMNVEV (reference sequence). This CDR3 comprises 13 residues. Trimming cost V 6 bases and J 4 bases, with 10 bases left between them. This CDR3 reads CASRSHGYNEQFF. The CDR3 nucleotides read TGTGCCAGCAGATCGCACGGGTACAATGAGCAGTTCTTC.